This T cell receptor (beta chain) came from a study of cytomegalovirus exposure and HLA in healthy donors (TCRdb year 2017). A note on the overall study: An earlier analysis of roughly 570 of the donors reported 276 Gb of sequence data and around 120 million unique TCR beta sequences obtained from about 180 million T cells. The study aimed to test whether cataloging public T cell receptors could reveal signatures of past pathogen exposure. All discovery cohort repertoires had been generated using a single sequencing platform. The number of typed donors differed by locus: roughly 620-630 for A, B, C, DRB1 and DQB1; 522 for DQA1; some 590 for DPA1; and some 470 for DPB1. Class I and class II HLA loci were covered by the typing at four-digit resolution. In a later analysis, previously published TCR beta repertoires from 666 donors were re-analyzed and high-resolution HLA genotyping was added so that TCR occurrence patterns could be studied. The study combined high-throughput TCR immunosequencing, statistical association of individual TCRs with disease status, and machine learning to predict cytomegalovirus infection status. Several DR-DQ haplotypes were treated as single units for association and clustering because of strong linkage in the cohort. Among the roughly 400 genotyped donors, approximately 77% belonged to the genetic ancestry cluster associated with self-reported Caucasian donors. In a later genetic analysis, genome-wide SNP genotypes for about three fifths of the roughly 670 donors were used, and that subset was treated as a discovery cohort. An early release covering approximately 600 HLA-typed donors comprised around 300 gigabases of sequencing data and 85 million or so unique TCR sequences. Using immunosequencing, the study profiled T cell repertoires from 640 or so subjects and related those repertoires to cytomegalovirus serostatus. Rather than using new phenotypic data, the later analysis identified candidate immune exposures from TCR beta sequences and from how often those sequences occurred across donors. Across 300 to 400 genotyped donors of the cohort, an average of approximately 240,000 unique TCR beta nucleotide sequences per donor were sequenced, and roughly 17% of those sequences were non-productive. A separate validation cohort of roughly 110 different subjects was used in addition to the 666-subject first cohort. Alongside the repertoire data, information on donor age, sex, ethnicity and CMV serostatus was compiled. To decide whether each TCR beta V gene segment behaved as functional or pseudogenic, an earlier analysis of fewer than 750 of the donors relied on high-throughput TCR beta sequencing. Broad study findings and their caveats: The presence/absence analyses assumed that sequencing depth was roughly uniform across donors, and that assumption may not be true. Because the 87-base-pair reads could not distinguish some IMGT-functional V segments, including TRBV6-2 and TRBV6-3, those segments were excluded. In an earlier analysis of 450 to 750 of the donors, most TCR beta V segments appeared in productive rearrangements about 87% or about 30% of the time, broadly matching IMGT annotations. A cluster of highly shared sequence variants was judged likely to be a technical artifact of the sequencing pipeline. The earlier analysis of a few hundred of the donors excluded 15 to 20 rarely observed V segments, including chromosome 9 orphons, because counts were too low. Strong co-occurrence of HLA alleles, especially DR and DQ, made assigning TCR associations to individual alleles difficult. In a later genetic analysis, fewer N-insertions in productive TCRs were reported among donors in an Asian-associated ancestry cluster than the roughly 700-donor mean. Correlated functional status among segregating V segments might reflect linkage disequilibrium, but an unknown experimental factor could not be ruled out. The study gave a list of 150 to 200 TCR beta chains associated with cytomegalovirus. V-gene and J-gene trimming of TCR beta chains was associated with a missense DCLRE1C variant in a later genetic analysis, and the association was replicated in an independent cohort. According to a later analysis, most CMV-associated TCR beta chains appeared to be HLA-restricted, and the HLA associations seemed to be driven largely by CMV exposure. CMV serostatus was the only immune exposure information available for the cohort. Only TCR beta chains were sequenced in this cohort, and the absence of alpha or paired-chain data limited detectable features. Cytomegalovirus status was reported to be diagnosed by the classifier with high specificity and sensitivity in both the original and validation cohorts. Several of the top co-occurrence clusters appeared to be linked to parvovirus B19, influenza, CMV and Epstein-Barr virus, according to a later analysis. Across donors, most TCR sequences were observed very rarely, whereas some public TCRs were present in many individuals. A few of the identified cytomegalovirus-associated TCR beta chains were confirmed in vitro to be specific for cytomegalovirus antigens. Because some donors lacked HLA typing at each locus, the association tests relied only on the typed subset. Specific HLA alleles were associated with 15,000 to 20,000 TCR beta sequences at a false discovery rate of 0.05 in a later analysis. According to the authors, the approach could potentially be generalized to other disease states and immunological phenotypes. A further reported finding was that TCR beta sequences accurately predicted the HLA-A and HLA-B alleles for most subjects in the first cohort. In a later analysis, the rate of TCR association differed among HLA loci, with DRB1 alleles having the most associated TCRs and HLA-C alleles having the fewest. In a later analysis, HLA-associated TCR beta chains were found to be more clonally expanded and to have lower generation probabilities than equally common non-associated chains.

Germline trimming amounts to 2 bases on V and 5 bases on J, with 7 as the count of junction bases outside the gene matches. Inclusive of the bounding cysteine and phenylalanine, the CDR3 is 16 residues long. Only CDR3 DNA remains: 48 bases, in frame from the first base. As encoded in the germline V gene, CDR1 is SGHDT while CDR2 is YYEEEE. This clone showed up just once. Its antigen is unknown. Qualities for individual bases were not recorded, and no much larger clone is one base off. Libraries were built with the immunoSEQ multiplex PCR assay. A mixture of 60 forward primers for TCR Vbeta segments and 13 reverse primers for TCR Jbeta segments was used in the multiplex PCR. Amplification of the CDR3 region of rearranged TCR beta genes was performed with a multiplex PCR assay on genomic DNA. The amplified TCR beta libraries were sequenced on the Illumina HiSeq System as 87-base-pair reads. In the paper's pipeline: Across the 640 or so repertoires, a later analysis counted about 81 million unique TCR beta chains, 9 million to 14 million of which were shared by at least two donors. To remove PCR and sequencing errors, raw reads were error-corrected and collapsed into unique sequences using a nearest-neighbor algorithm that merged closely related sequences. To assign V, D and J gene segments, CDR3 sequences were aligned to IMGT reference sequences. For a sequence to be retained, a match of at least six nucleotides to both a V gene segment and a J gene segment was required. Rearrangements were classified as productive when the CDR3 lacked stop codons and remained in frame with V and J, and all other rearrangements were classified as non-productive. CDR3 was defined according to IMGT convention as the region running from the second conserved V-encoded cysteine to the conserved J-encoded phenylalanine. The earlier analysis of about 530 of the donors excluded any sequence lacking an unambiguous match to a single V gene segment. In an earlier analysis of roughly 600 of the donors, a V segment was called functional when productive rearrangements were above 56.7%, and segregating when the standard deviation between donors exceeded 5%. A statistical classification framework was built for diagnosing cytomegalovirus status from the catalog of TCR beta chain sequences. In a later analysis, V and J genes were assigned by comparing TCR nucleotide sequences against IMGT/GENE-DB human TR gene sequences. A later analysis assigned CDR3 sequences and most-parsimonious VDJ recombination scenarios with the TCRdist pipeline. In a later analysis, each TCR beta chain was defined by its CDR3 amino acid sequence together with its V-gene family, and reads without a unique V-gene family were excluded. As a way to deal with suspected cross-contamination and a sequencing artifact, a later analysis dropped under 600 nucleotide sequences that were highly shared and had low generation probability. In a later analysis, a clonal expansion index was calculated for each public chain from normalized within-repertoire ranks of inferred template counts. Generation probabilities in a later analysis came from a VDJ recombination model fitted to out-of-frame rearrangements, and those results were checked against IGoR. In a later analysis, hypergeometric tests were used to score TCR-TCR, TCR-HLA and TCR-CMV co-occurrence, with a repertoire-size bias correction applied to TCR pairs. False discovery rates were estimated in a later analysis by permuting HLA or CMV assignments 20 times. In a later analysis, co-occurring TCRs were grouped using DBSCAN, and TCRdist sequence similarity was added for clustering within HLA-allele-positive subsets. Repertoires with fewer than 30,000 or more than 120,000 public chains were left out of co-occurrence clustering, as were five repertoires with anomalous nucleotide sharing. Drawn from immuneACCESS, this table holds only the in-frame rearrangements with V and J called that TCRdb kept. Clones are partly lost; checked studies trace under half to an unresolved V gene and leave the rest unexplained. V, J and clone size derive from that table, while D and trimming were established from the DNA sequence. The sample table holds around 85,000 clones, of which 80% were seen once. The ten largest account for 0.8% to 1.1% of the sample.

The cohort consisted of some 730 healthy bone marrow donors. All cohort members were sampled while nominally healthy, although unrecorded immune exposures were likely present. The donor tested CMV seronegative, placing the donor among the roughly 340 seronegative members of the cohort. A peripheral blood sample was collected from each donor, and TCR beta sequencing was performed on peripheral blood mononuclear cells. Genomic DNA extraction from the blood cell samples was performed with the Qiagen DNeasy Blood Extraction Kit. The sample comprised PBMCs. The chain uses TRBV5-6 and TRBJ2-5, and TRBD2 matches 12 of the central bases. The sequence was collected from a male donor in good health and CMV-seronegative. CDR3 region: CASSFPTSGGHETQYF. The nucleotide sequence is TGTGCCAGCAGCTTCCCCACTAGCGGGGGGCATGAGACCCAGTACTTC.